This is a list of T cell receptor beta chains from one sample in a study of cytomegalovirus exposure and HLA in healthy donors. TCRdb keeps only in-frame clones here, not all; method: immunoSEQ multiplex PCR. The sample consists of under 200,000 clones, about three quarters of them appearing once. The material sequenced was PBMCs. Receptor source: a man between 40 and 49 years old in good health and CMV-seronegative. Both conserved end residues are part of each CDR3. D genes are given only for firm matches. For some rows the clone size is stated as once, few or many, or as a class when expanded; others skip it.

cdr3_nt: TGTGCCAGCAGCGTAGGCAGTACGGGGAACTATGGCTACACCTTC
cdr3_aa: CASSVGSTGNYGYTF
j_call: TRBJ1-2
d_call: .
clone_size: .
v_call: TRBV9

cdr3_nt: TGCAGCGTTGATTCTTGGGACAGCAATGAGCAGTTCTTC
cdr3_aa: CSVDSWDSNEQFF
j_call: TRBJ2-1
d_call: TRBD1
clone_size: few
v_call: TRBV29-1

cdr3_nt: TGTGCCAGCAGCTTAGCTAAATCGGTTGACCGGCGGGTCGGCAATGAGCAGTTCTTC
cdr3_aa: CASSLAKSVDRRVGNEQFF
j_call: TRBJ2-1
d_call: .
clone_size: .
v_call: TRBV7-9

cdr3_nt: TGTGCCAGCAGCTTGGCCGGGACTAGCGCTGGCGAGCAGTACTTC
cdr3_aa: CASSLAGTSAGEQYF
j_call: TRBJ2-7
d_call: TRBD2
clone_size: .
v_call: TRBV5-4

cdr3_nt: TGTGCCAGCAGTGATGTTCGGGGGAAGTACCAAGAGACCCAGTACTTC
cdr3_aa: CASSDVRGKYQETQYF
j_call: TRBJ2-5
d_call: .
clone_size: .
v_call: TRBV6-1

cdr3_nt: TGTGCCAGCAGCTATTTGGGACTTGAGTACAATGAGCAGTTCTTC
cdr3_aa: CASSYLGLEYNEQFF
j_call: TRBJ2-1
d_call: .
clone_size: .
v_call: TRBV27

cdr3_nt: TGTGCCAGCAGTCCCCTAGCGGGGGGGGAAGAGACCCAGTACTTC
cdr3_aa: CASSPLAGGEETQYF
j_call: TRBJ2-5
d_call: TRBD2
clone_size: once
v_call: TRBV6-5

cdr3_nt: TGTGCCAGCAGCTTAGGGGCGGCTAGCGGCTTAGATACGCAGTATTTT
cdr3_aa: CASSLGAASGLDTQYF
j_call: TRBJ2-3
d_call: TRBD2
clone_size: .
v_call: TRBV11-2

cdr3_nt: TGTGCCAGCAGTCGGGACAGGGGCAATCAGCCCCAGCATTTT
cdr3_aa: CASSRDRGNQPQHF
j_call: TRBJ1-5
d_call: TRBD1
clone_size: .
v_call: TRBV2

cdr3_nt: TGTGCCAGCAGCCTGAACACCGGGGAGCTGTTTTTT
cdr3_aa: CASSLNTGELFF
j_call: TRBJ2-2
d_call: .
clone_size: .
v_call: TRBV7-9

cdr3_nt: TGTGCCAGCTCTCCAGGACTGCCAACTAATGAAAAACTGTTTTTT
cdr3_aa: CASSPGLPTNEKLFF
j_call: TRBJ1-4
d_call: .
clone_size: .
v_call: TRBV18

cdr3_nt: TGCGCCAGCAGCCCACCGGGACAGGGAAAAGAGACCCAGTACTTC
cdr3_aa: CASSPPGQGKETQYF
j_call: TRBJ2-5
d_call: TRBD1
clone_size: .
v_call: TRBV5-1

cdr3_nt: TGTGCCAGCAGCTCACAGTATGGCTACACCTTC
cdr3_aa: CASSSQYGYTF
j_call: TRBJ1-2
d_call: .
clone_size: once
v_call: TRBV7-2

cdr3_nt: TGCGCCAGCAGCCAAGACTCTAGCGGGATTAACACCGGGGAGCTGTTTTTT
cdr3_aa: CASSQDSSGINTGELFF
j_call: TRBJ2-2
d_call: TRBD2
clone_size: .
v_call: TRBV4-3

cdr3_nt: TGTGCCAGCTCGCCCCAGAATTCACCCCTCCACTTT
cdr3_aa: CASSPQNSPLHF
j_call: TRBJ1-6
d_call: .
clone_size: .
v_call: TRBV18

cdr3_nt: TGTGCCAGCAGCGCAAGAGCGGGATTGGACAATGAGCAGTTCTTC
cdr3_aa: CASSARAGLDNEQFF
j_call: TRBJ2-1
d_call: TRBD2
clone_size: once
v_call: TRBV7-9

cdr3_nt: TGTGCCAGCTCACCACTGGAGAGCCCCCGCGGTGAGCAGTTCTTC
cdr3_aa: CASSPLESPRGEQFF
j_call: TRBJ2-1
d_call: .
clone_size: many
v_call: TRBV18

cdr3_nt: TGTGCCAGCAGTAGGACTAGCGGGGGCAAAAACATTCAGTACTTC
cdr3_aa: CASSRTSGGKNIQYF
j_call: TRBJ2-4
d_call: TRBD2
clone_size: .
v_call: TRBV2

cdr3_nt: TGTGCCAGTAGTAGCACTGGACAGATAGCCGGGGAGCTGTTTTTT
cdr3_aa: CASSSTGQIAGELFF
j_call: TRBJ2-2
d_call: .
clone_size: .
v_call: TRBV19

cdr3_nt: TGCGCCAGCAGCCGGCGGGGGGGGCAAGTAGATACGCAGTATTTT
cdr3_aa: CASSRRGGQVDTQYF
j_call: TRBJ2-3
d_call: TRBD2
clone_size: .
v_call: TRBV4-3

cdr3_nt: TGTGCCAGTAGTACCCGCACTAGCGGGAGGCTAAATGAGCAGTTCTTC
cdr3_aa: CASSTRTSGRLNEQFF
j_call: TRBJ2-1
d_call: TRBD2
clone_size: .
v_call: TRBV19

cdr3_nt: TGTGCCAGCAGCGTAGAACTCCGCCTCCCCACAGATACGCAGTATTTT
cdr3_aa: CASSVELRLPTDTQYF
j_call: TRBJ2-3
d_call: .
clone_size: .
v_call: TRBV9

cdr3_nt: TGTGCCAGCCGACAGGGGTCGTACAATGAGCAGTTCTTC
cdr3_aa: CASRQGSYNEQFF
j_call: TRBJ2-1
d_call: TRBD1
clone_size: .
v_call: TRBV27

cdr3_nt: TGTGCCTGGAGTGGACTAGCGGACCCATACGAGCAGTACTTC
cdr3_aa: CAWSGLADPYEQYF
j_call: TRBJ2-7
d_call: TRBD2
clone_size: .
v_call: TRBV30

cdr3_nt: TGTGCCAGCAGTGAGGTCCCGGGGCAGCCCCAGCATTTT
cdr3_aa: CASSEVPGQPQHF
j_call: TRBJ1-5
d_call: .
clone_size: .
v_call: TRBV2

cdr3_nt: TGTGCCAGCAGCGCGGACAGGGGGAATGAAAAACTGTTTTTT
cdr3_aa: CASSADRGNEKLFF
j_call: TRBJ1-4
d_call: TRBD1
clone_size: once
v_call: TRBV9

cdr3_nt: TGTGCCAGCAGCTTGTTAGCGGGGAACACTGAAGCTTTCTTT
cdr3_aa: CASSLLAGNTEAFF
j_call: TRBJ1-1
d_call: .
clone_size: few
v_call: TRBV5-6

cdr3_nt: TGCGCCAGCAGTGTACAGGGCACAGATACGCAGTATTTT
cdr3_aa: CASSVQGTDTQYF
j_call: TRBJ2-3
d_call: .
clone_size: once
v_call: TRBV10-1

cdr3_nt: TGTGCCAGCAGCTTGGAGGGAAGCTCCTACAATGAGCAGTTCTTC
cdr3_aa: CASSLEGSSYNEQFF
j_call: TRBJ2-1
d_call: .
clone_size: .
v_call: TRBV7-3

cdr3_nt: TGCGCCAGCAGCCAAGACAGAACTAGCGGGCTCAACAATGAGCAGTTCTTC
cdr3_aa: CASSQDRTSGLNNEQFF
j_call: TRBJ2-1
d_call: TRBD2
clone_size: .
v_call: TRBV4-1

cdr3_nt: TGTGCCAGCAGTTACATGACTAGCGGGGGGCGGAACGAGCAGTACTTC
cdr3_aa: CASSYMTSGGRNEQYF
j_call: TRBJ2-7
d_call: TRBD2
clone_size: .
v_call: TRBV6-5

cdr3_nt: TGCACCAGCAGCCAAGATCGGGCGGGGGGCTACGAGCAGTACTTC
cdr3_aa: CTSSQDRAGGYEQYF
j_call: TRBJ2-7
d_call: .
clone_size: .
v_call: TRBV1

cdr3_nt: TGTGCCAGCAGTTTTTTAGCCTATAATTCACCCCTCCACTTT
cdr3_aa: CASSFLAYNSPLHF
j_call: TRBJ1-6
d_call: .
clone_size: .
v_call: TRBV27

cdr3_nt: TGTGCCAGTACGGGACAACTGAACACTGAAGCTTTCTTT
cdr3_aa: CASTGQLNTEAFF
j_call: TRBJ1-1
d_call: .
clone_size: .
v_call: TRBV2

cdr3_nt: TGTGCCAGCAGTTTTAAGGAGGGGGCGCAAGGCGGGGAGCTGTTTTTT
cdr3_aa: CASSFKEGAQGGELFF
j_call: TRBJ2-2
d_call: .
clone_size: .
v_call: TRBV7-2